This TCR beta chain was found in a study of T cell responses to AZD1222 COVID-19 vaccine. The repertoire was sequenced with immunoSEQ multiplex PCR; TCRdb's copy has only in-frame clones and lacks some. Of about 96,000 clones listed, 80% to 90% were seen once; the top ten hold 1.6%. CDR1 SGDLS and CDR2 YYNGEE come from the germline V gene. V shed 3 bases and J shed 7 bases, with 17 bases lying between them. The CDR3 runs 14 residues. This clone was seen a few times. The chain recombines TRBV9 with TRBJ2-7; D is possibly TRBD1 (6 bases). The source was peripheral blood, collected on day 0 of AZD1222 vaccination. The receptor comes from an adult in good health. In DNA, the CDR3 is TGTGCCAGCAGCGCCGGGACACGGAACGGAGAGCAGTACTTC. Its translation: CASSAGTRNGEQYF. Drawing the rest from reference TRBV9 and TRBJ2-7, the complete variable domain is DSGVTQTPKHLITATGQRVTLRCSPRSGDLSVYWYQQSLDQGLQFLIQYYNGEERAKGNILERFSAQQFPDLHSELNLSSLELGDSALYFCASSAGTRNGEQYFGPGTRLTVT.